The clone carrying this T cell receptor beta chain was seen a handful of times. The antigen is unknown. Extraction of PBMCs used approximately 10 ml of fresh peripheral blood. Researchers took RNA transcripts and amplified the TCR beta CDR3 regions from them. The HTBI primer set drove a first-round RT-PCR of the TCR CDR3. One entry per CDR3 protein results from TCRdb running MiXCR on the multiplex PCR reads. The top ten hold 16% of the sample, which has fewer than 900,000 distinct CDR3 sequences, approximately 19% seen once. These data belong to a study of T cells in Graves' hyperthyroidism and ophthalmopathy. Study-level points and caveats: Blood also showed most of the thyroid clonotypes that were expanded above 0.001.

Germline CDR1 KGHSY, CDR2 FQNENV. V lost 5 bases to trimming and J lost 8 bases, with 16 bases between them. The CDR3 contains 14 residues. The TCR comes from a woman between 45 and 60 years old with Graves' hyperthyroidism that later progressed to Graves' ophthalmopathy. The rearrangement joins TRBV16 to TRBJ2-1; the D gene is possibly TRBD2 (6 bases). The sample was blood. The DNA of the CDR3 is TGTGCCAGCAGCTCTAGCGCGTCCAACGATGAGCAGTTCTTC. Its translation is CASSSSASNDEQFF.